What follows is one TCR beta chain and its context. Its antigen is as yet unknown. This specimen comes from a study of CXCR3-negative and CXCR3-positive naive CD8 T cells. Notes on the study in general: Naive CXCR3-positive and CXCR3-negative cells shared TRBV-TRBJ usage; memory cells diverged.

All TRB cDNA libraries came from 5' RACE performed with UMI labels. TCRdb processed the 5' RACE reads again and assigns one entry to each CDR3 protein, with no DNA. The sample table includes some 130,000 distinct CDR3 sequences. The CDR3 is 16 residues long. Germline CDR1 and CDR2: SGHTA and FQGTGA. The gene calls are TRBV7-3 and TRBJ2-1. The receptor comes from a human donor in good health. Some clones in this sample may be carry-over from other donors' samples. Sequencing was done on a sample of naive CXCR3- CD8+ T cells from blood. Indicated subset: CD45RO-CCR7+CD27+CD95- naive CD8+ T cells lacking CXCR3 (TNR3-). CDR3 amino acids: CASSLTAGGPNNEQFF.